These 10 T cell receptor beta chains were all obtained from the same sample, sequenced in a study of OX40 agonist ivuxolimab in advanced cancers. Profiled with immunoSEQ multiplex PCR; TCRdb holds only in-frame clones, not every one. The sample has 60,000 to 90,000 clones, about 87% seen once. This sample comprised CD4+ or CD8+ T cells sorted from blood, obtained in a trial of the OX40 agonist ivuxolimab. The receptors shown here come from an adult with an advanced solid tumor such as melanoma, head and neck, liver or kidney cancer.

J is TRBJ1-6 and V is TRBV4-3; D not resolved. CDR3 length: 15 residues. CDR1 LGHNA and CDR2 YSLEER come from the germline V gene. Trimming shortened V by 0 bases and J by 8 bases, and 11 bases separated the two germline ends. CDR3 in amino acids: CASSQESTYDSPLHF. CDR3 coding DNA: TGCGCCAGCAGCCAAGAAAGTACTTATGATTCACCCCTCCACTTT.

The chain recombines TRBV27 with TRBJ2-3; the match to TRBD2 covers 13 bases. CDR3 length equals 17 residues. Germline CDR1 reads MNHEY; CDR2 reads SMNVEV (reference sequence). J lost 7 bases, V lost 10 bases, and 17 bases had no gene match. This chain's CDR3 is CANLLAGGPETWNTQYF. CDR3 in DNA: TGTGCCAACCTACTAGCGGGAGGGCCAGAGACGTGGAATACGCAGTATTTT.

The rearrangement uses TRBV5-1 and TRBJ2-6; the match to TRBD1 covers 7 bases. The CDR3 is 17 residues long. Germline values: CDR1 SGHRS, CDR2 YFSETQ. Germline trimming cut 4 bases from V and 0 bases from J; bases unmatched to any gene: 7. The CDR3 nucleotides read TGCGCCAGCAGCCCGGGACAGACAGGCTCTGGGGCCAACGTCCTGACTTTC. Amino acids: CASSPGQTGSGANVLTF.

The chain is built from TRBV27 and TRBJ2-7; D unclear. The CDR3 totals 13 residues. In germline, CDR1 is MNHEY, CDR2 SMNVEV (reference sequence). Trimming took 5 bases from V and 11 from J, leaving 19 bases between them. CDR3 nucleotides: TGTGCCAGCAGTCCCTCGGGCCTACTAATGGAGTACTTC. Protein: CASSPSGLLMEYF.

About this clone itself: This specimen includes other DNA sequences encoding the same CDR3. The rearrangement links TRBV18 to TRBJ1-1; TRBD1 is a possible D gene (6 bases). Trimming pared 3 bases from V and 1 base from J, leaving 12 bases between. Per germline, CDR1 KGHSH and CDR2 LQKENI. The length of the CDR3 is 15 residues. In nucleotides, the CDR3 is TGTGCCAGCTCACCCCTAGGGGGGAGGAACACTGAAGCTTTCTTT. Its translation: CASSPLGGRNTEAFF. The full variable domain, in which reference TRBV18 and TRBJ1-1 provide the parts outside the CDR3, is NAGVMQNPRHLVRRRGQEARLRCSPMKGHSHVYWYRQLPEEGLKFMVYLQKENIIDESGMPKERFSAEFPKEGPSILRIQQVVRGDSAAYFCASSPLGGRNTEAFFGQGTRLTVV.

The chain links TRBV21-1 to TRBJ2-7. TRBV21-1 is tagged as a pseudogene. The CDR3 consists of 16 residues. In nucleotides, the CDR3 is TGTGCCAGCAGCACAGCTGCCGGACCAGCGATCTGCGAGCAGTACTTC. As protein: CASSTAAGPAICEQYF.

J is TRBJ2-1 and V is TRBV5-1, with TRBD1 identical over 7 bases. CDR1 SGHRS and CDR2 YFSETQ come from the germline V gene. V shed 0 bases and J 1 base; nucleotides not matched to a gene: 1. The CDR3 has 15 residues. In DNA, the CDR3 is TGCGCCAGCAGCTTGGAACAGGGGTCCTACAATGAGCAGTTCTTC. This sequence encodes CASSLEQGSYNEQFF.

The V call is TRBV5-1, the J call TRBJ1-1, with 7 bases aligning to TRBD1. Trimming removed 4 bases from V and 1 base from J; junction bases left unmatched: 10. Looked up from germline, CDR1 is SGHRS and CDR2 is YFSETQ. This CDR3 region has 16 residues. In nucleotides, the CDR3 is TGCGCCAGCAGCCGGCGACAGGGAAGAAAGAACACTGAAGCTTTCTTT. Encoded protein: CASSRRQGRKNTEAFF.

The chain couples TRBV4-2 to TRBJ2-7; the D is unclear. Per germline, CDR1 LGHNA and CDR2 YNFKEQ. V lost 0 bases and J lost 3, with 12 bases in between. This CDR3 is built from 15 residues. The CDR3: CASSQDLGPNYEQYF. The CDR3 bases are TGTGCCAGCAGCCAAGATCTGGGTCCGAACTACGAGCAGTACTTC.

The rearrangement links TRBV19 to TRBJ2-7; 9 bases are shared with TRBD2. CDR1 and CDR2 (germline): LNHDA, SQIVND (reference sequence). This CDR3 has 13 amino acids. The ends lost 5 bases at V and 3 bases at J; junction bases unmatched: 2. CDR3 sequence (DNA): TGTGCCAGTAGTTCGCGGGGGGGCTACGAGCAGTACTTC. Protein sequence: CASSSRGGYEQYF.